What follows are 3 T cell receptor beta chains derived from one specimen sequenced in a study of technical replicates of blood from a few donors. Sequenced by immunoSEQ multiplex PCR; TCRdb stores in-frame clones only, minus some. In the table there are 14,000 or so clones, 75% to 90% of which are singletons. Sequenced material: PBMCs. These receptors came from a human donor in good health.

V and J are TRBV5-1 and TRBJ1-1; TRBD1 matches 10 bases. CDR3 length equals 15 residues. Germline V gives CDR1 SGHRS, CDR2 YFSETQ. Germline trimming cut 6 bases from V and 5 bases from J; bases unmatched to any gene: 10. The CDR3 DNA reads as TGCGCCAGCACCCCGGAAGGACAGGGGGAGACTGAAGCTTTCTTT. Its translation is CASTPEGQGETEAFF.

V is TRBV2 and J is TRBJ2-7; the D gene is possibly TRBD2 (6 bases). The CDR3 runs 14 residues. The ends were cut back, 3 bases at V and 3 bases at J, with 12 bases in the middle. CDR1 SNHLY and CDR2 FYNNEI come from the germline V gene. The CDR3 loop is CASSEEGPYYEQYF. DNA for the CDR3: TGTGCCAGCAGTGAGGAGGGCCCCTACTACGAGCAGTACTTC.

This chain links TRBV5-6 with TRBJ1-3; 7 bases match TRBD1. Germline trimming cut 4 bases from V and 0 bases from J; bases unmatched to any gene: 4. The CDR3 has 15 residues. Germline V CDR1 and CDR2: SGHDT, YYEEEE. The CDR3 sequence is CASSLRGLSGNTIYF. Here the CDR3 DNA reads TGTGCCAGCAGCCTAAGGGGGCTCTCTGGAAACACCATATATTTT.